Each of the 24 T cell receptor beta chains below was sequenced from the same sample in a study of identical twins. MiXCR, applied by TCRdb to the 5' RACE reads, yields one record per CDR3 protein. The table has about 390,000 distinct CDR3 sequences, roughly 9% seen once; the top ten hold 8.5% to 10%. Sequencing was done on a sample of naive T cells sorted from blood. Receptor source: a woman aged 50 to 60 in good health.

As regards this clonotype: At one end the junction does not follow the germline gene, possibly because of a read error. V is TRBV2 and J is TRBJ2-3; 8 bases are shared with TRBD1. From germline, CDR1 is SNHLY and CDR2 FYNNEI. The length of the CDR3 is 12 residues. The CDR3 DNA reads TGTGCCGGCAGGGGGCCCACAGATACGCAGTATTTT. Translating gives CAGRGPTDTQYF.

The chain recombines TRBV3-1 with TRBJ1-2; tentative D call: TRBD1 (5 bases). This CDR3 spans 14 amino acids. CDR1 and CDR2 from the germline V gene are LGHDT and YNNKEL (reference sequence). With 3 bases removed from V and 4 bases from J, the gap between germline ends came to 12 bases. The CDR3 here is CASSQRLGGYGYTF. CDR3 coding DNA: TGTGCCAGCAGCCAGCGGTTGGGGGGCTATGGCTACACCTTC.

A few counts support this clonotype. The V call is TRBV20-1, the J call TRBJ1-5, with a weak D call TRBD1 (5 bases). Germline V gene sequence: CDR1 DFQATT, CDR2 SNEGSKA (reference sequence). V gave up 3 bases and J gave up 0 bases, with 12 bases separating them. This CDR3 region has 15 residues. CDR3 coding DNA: TGCAGTGCTAGTTCACAGGTCTATAGCAATCAGCCCCAGCATTTT. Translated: CSASSQVYSNQPQHF.

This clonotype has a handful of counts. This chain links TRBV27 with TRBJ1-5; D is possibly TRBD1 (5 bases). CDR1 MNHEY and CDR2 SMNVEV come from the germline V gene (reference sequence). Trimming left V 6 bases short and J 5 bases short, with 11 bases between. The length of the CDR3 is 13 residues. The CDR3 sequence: CASSDRNYQPQHF. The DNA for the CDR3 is TGTGCCAGCAGCGACAGAAATTATCAGCCCCAGCATTTT.

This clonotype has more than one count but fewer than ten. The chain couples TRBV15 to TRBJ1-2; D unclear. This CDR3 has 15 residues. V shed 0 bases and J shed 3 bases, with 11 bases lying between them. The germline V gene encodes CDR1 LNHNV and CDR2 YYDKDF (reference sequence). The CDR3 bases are TGTGCCACCAGCAGAGATGGTGGATCCGACTATGGCTACACCTTC. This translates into CATSRDGGSDYGYTF.

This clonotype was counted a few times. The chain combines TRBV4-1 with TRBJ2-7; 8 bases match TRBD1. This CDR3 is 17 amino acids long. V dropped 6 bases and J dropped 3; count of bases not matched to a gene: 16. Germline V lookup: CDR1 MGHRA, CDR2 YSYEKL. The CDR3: CASSLGPSTGAGYEQYF. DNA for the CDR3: TGCGCCAGCAGTCTCGGTCCTTCGACAGGGGCGGGCTACGAGCAGTACTTC.

Here the CDR3 DNA reads TGTGCCAGCAGCCCAGGCGGGGAAGGCAGCTATGGCTACACCTTC. The encoded protein is CASSPGGEGSYGYTF. The chain couples TRBV11-3 to TRBJ1-2, with D uncertain. The CDR3 is 15 amino acids. Trimming took 5 bases from V and 4 from J, leaving 17 bases between them. Germline V gives CDR1 SGHNT, CDR2 YENEEA.

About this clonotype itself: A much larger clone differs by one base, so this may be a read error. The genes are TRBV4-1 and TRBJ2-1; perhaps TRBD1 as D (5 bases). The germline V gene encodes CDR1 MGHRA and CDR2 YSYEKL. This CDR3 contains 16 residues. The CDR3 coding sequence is TGCGCCAGCAGCCACCAGGGATTGAGCTCCTACCATGAGCAGTTCTTC. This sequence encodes CASSHQGLSSYHEQFF.

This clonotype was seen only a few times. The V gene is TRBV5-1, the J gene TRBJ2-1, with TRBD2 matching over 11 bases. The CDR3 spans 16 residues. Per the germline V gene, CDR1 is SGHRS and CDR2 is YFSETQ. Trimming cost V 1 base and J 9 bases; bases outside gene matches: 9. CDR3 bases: TGCGCCAGCAGCTTGCCGGGACTAGCGGAGAGGGGTGAGCAGTTCTTC. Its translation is CASSLPGLAERGEQFF.

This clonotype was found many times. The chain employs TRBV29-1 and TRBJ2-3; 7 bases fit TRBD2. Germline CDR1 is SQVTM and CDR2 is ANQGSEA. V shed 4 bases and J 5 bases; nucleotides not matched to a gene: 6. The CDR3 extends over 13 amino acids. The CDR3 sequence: CSVGSGAKDTQYF. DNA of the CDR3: TGCAGCGTTGGAAGCGGGGCCAAAGATACGCAGTATTTT.

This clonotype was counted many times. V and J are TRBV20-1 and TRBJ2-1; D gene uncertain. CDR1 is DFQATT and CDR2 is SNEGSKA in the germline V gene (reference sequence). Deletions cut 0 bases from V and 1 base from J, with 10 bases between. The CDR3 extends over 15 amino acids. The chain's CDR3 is CSAREESWSYNEQFF. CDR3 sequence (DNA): TGCAGTGCTAGAGAAGAGTCGTGGTCCTACAATGAGCAGTTCTTC.

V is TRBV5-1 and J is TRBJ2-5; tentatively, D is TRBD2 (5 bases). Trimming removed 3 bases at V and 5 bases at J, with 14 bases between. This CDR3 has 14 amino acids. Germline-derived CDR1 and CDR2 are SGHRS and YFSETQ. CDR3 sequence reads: CASSSDLSRETQYF. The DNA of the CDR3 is TGCGCCAGCAGCTCGGACTTATCGCGGGAGACCCAGTACTTC.

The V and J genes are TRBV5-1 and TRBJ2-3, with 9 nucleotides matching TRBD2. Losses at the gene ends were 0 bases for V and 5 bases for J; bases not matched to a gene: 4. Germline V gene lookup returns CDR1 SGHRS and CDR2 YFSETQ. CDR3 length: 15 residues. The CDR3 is CASSLGSGSGDTQYF. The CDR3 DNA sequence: TGCGCCAGCAGCTTGGGTAGCGGGAGTGGAGATACGCAGTATTTT. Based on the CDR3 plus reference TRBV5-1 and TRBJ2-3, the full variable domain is KAGVTQTPRYLIKTRGQQVTLSCSPISGHRSVSWYQQTPGQGLQFLFEYFSETQRNKGNFPGRFSGRQFSNSRSEMNVSTLELGDSALYLCASSLGSGSGDTQYFGPGTRLTVL.

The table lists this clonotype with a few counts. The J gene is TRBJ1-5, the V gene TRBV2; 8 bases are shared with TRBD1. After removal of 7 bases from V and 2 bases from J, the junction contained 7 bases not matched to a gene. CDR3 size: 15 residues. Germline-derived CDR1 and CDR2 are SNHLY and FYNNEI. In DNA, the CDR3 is TGTGCCAGCACCTACGGACAGGGTGGCAATCAGCCCCAGCATTTT. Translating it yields CASTYGQGGNQPQHF.

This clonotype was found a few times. The CDR3: CASTQQGAGTDTQYF. The CDR3 DNA sequence: TGTGCCAGCACTCAGCAGGGGGCTGGAACAGATACGCAGTATTTT. V gene TRBV6-5 combines with J gene TRBJ2-3, with TRBD1 identical over 8 bases. Germline assignment: CDR1 MNHEY and CDR2 SVGAGI. V shed 7 bases and J 3 bases; nucleotides not matched to a gene: 9. The CDR3 contains 15 residues.

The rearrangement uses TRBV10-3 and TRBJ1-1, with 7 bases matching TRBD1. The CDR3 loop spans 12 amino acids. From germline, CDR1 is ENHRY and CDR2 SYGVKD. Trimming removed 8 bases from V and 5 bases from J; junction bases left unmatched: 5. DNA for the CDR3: TGTGCCATCCGACAGGGAGGGACTGAAGCTTTCTTT. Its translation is CAIRQGGTEAFF.

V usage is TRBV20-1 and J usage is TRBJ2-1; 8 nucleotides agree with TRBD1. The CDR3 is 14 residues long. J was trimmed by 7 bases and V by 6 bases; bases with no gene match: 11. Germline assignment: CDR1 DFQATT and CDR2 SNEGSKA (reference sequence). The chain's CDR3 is CSARGPPSVNEQFF. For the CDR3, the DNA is TGCAGTGCCAGGGGGCCTCCCTCGGTGAATGAGCAGTTCTTC.

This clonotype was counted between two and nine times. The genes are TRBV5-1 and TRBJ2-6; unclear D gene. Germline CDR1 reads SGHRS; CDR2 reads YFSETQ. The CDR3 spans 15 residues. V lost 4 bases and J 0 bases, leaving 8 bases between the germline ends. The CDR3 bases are TGCGCCAGCAGCGCCCTTGCCTCTGGGGCCAACGTCCTGACTTTC. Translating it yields CASSALASGANVLTF.

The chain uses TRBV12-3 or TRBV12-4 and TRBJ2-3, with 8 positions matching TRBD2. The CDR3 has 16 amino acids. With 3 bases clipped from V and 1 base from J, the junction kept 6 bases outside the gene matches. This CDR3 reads CASSFGGAPRTDTQYF. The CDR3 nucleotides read TGTGCCAGCAGTTTCGGGGGGGCGCCCCGCACAGATACGCAGTATTTT.

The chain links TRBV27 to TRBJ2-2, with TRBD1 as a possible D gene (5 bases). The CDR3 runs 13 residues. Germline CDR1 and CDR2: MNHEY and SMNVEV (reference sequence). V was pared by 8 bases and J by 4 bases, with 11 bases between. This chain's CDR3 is CASLKGRTGELFF. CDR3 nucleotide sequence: TGTGCCAGCTTGAAGGGGCGCACCGGGGAGCTGTTTTTT.

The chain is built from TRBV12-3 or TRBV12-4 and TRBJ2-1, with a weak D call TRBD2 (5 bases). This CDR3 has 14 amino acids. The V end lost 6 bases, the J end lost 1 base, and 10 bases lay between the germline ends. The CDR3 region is CASSRTGSYNEQFF. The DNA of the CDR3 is TGTGCCAGCAGCCGGACGGGATCCTACAATGAGCAGTTCTTC.

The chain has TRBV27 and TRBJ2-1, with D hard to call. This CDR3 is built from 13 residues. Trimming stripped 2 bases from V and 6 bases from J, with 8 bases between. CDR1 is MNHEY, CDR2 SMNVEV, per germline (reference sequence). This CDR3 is CASSLGQTNEQFF. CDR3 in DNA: TGTGCCAGCAGTTTAGGGCAGACCAATGAGCAGTTCTTC.

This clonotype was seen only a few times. CDR3 protein: CASSFLQRGRFYEQYV. The CDR3 DNA follows: TGCGCCAGCAGCTTTTTACAGCGGGGAAGATTCTACGAGCAGTACGTC. The chain joins TRBV5-1 to TRBJ2-7, with 7 positions matching TRBD2. Trimming took 2 bases from V and 3 from J; bases not matched to a gene: 11. The length of the CDR3 is 16 residues. CDR1 and CDR2 from the germline V gene are SGHRS and YFSETQ.

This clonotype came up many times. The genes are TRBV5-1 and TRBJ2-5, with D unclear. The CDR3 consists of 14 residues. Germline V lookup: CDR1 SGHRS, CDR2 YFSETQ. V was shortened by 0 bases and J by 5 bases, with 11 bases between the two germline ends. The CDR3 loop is CASSLVSGYETQYF. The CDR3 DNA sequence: TGCGCCAGCAGCTTGGTATCGGGTTACGAGACCCAGTACTTC. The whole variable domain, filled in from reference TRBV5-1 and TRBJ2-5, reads KAGVTQTPRYLIKTRGQQVTLSCSPISGHRSVSWYQQTPGQGLQFLFEYFSETQRNKGNFPGRFSGRQFSNSRSEMNVSTLELGDSALYLCASSLVSGYETQYFGPGTRLLVL.